This TCR beta chain was sequenced for a study of T cells in Graves' hyperthyroidism and ophthalmopathy. Over 9 ml of fresh peripheral blood supplied the PBMCs. In this sample, this clonotype turned up many times. The CDR3 is 12 residues long. V gave up 7 bases and J gave up 7 bases, with 11 bases separating them. Amplified regions were TCR beta CDR3 sequences from RNA transcripts. Primed by the HTBI set, a first-round RT-PCR was run on the TCR CDR3. TCRdb itself ran the multiplex PCR reads through MiXCR, one entry per CDR3 protein. The sample has about 500,000 distinct CDR3 sequences; 16% are singletons.

This chain uses TRBV12-3 or TRBV12-4 with TRBJ2-1; D is uncertain. The clonotype was recovered from a woman younger than 35 with Graves' hyperthyroidism. The sample consisted of blood. The CDR3 sequence is CASTPAGNEQFF. The CDR3 DNA reads TGTGCCAGCACCCCAGCTGGGAATGAGCAGTTCTTC.